The clone carrying this T cell receptor (beta chain) has at least ten counts. The entry originates in a study of early T cells in non-severe SARS-CoV-2 infection. Whole-study context: Chains were unpaired, as sequencing was done on bulk RNA from unsorted whole blood.

One entry per CDR3 protein results from TCRdb running MiXCR on the 5' RACE reads. The sample gives some 62,000 distinct CDR3 sequences, roughly a tenth of which show up once; 1.2% is in the top ten. Trimming removed 0 bases at V and 4 bases at J, with 7 bases between. Germline V gene lookup returns CDR1 SGHRS and CDR2 YFSETQ. This CDR3 comprises 13 residues. The V and J genes are TRBV5-1 and TRBJ2-5; maybe TRBD1 (6 bases). The receptor comes from an adult who was a healthcare worker with PCR-confirmed SARS-CoV-2 infection or an uninfected control (not recorded which). Sequencing input: whole blood. The CDR3 coding sequence is TGCGCCAGCAGCTTGGGGGACACAGAGACCCAGTACTTC. This translates into CASSLGDTETQYF.